These 31 T cell receptor beta chains originate from one sample sequenced in a study of vaccination and CD4 T cells after COVID-19. The Oncomine TCR Beta short-read assay was applied to DNA of cultured CD4+ T cells. A single record per CDR3 protein comes from TCRdb applying MiXCR to the PCR reads. The sample carries about 11,000 distinct CDR3 sequences, roughly half recorded once. Which antigens these TCRs recognize remains unknown. Treatment reported: approximately 9-day PBMC culture with coronavirus spike peptide pools or control peptides (ViraFEST assay). Sequenced input: CD4+ T cells from blood, cultured in vitro. The receptors come from a human donor who had recovered from COVID-19.

The V call is TRBV6-5, the J call TRBJ1-5; tentative D call: TRBD1 (5 bases). The CDR3 has 13 amino acids. V shed 4 bases and J shed 1 base, with 5 bases lying between them. In germline, CDR1 is MNHEY, CDR2 SVGAGI. CDR3 sequence reads: CASSWDSNQPQHF. The DNA for the CDR3 is TGTGCCAGCAGTTGGGACAGCAATCAGCCCCAGCATTTT.

The rearrangement uses TRBV29-1 and TRBJ1-1; D gene ambiguous. Trimming removed 7 bases at V and 4 bases at J, with 13 bases between. The CDR3 contains 12 residues. Germline-derived CDR1 and CDR2 are SQVTM and ANQGSEA. CDR3: CSGGYRGTEAFF. The CDR3 DNA reads as TGCAGCGGAGGGTACCGGGGCACTGAAGCTTTCTTT. Variable domain in full (rest from reference TRBV29-1 and TRBJ1-1): SAVISQKPSRDICQRGTSLTIQCQVDSQVTMMFWYRQQPGQSLTLIATANQGSEATYESGFVIDKFPISRPNLTFSTLTVSNMSPEDSSIYLCSGGYRGTEAFFGQGTRLTVV.

This clonotype was picked up a small number of times. This chain links TRBV27 with TRBJ1-1, with D possibly TRBD1 on 5 matching bases. Trimming removed 6 bases from V and 0 bases from J, with 11 bases in between. The CDR3 is made up of 14 amino acids. CDR1 and CDR2 (germline): MNHEY, SMNVEV (reference sequence). The CDR3 DNA sequence: TGTGCCAGCAGACCCGGGACGGTGAACACTGAAGCTTTCTTT. Translating it yields CASRPGTVNTEAFF.

The CDR3 DNA reads as TGTGCCAGCAGTTACTCTGGGGCAGGCGTGGCGTACAATGAGCAGTTCTTC. Protein: CASSYSGAGVAYNEQFF. The chain links TRBV6-2 or TRBV6-3 to TRBJ2-1, with D possibly being TRBD1 (5 bases). Germline V gene data show CDR1 as MNHEY and CDR2 as SVGEGT. This CDR3 region has 17 residues. Trimming pared 0 bases from V and 4 bases from J, leaving 16 bases between.

V and J are TRBV2 and TRBJ2-7, with 9 positions matching TRBD1. Germline CDR1 SNHLY, CDR2 FYNNEI. This CDR3 has 14 amino acids. V trimming: 6 bases; J trimming: 1 base; junction bases outside the gene matches: 4. The CDR3 spells CASRTGTGSYEQYF. The CDR3 DNA follows: TGTGCCAGCAGGACCGGGACAGGGTCCTACGAGCAGTACTTC.

The chain carries TRBV30 and TRBJ2-3; 8 bases agree with TRBD1. CDR1 GTSNPN and CDR2 SVGIG come from the germline V gene (reference sequence). The V gene end was trimmed by 0 bases and the J gene end by 2 bases; junction bases not matched to a gene: 10. The CDR3 extends over 17 amino acids. CDR3 protein: CAWSVQPPGGLTDTQYF. Written as DNA, the CDR3 is TGTGCCTGGAGTGTACAGCCTCCAGGGGGCCTCACAGATACGCAGTATTTT.

This chain joins TRBV28 and TRBJ1-1; a possible D gene is TRBD1 (5 bases). Trimming pared 10 bases from V and 4 bases from J, leaving 19 bases between. Germline V CDR1 and CDR2: MDHEN, SYDVKM. This CDR3 is built from 14 residues. In nucleotides, the CDR3 is TGTGCCACCGGGCGCGGGGGGAGGGGCACTGAAGCTTTCTTT. It translates to CATGRGGRGTEAFF.

This clonotype turned up a few times. This chain uses TRBV25-1 with TRBJ1-1; D is unclear. In germline, CDR1 is MGHDK, CDR2 SYGVNS. V gave up 8 bases and J gave up 2 bases, with 9 bases separating them. The CDR3 contains 12 residues. CDR3: CASSGLNTEAFF. The CDR3 coding sequence is TGTGCCAGCTCCGGGCTTAACACTGAAGCTTTCTTT.

This clonotype occurred a few times. The chain couples TRBV6-1 to TRBJ2-7, with D tentatively TRBD2 (6 bases). CDR1 and CDR2 (germline): MNHNS, SASEGT. Trimming removed 5 bases from V and 5 bases from J, with 19 bases in between. The CDR3 contains 15 residues. CDR3 nucleotide sequence: TGTGCCAGCAGTCGACGAGGCGGGATTAGGGACGAGCAGTACTTC. This translates into CASSRRGGIRDEQYF.

The chain links TRBV19 to TRBJ1-2, with 8 bases aligning to TRBD1. Trimming at V came to 2 bases and at J to 5 bases, leaving 13 bases not matched to a gene. This CDR3 comprises 17 residues. CDR1 LNHDA and CDR2 SQIVND come from the germline V gene (reference sequence). CDR3 loop: CASSITRGQANWYGYTF. The CDR3 region has the DNA TGTGCCAGTAGTATAACTAGGGGACAGGCCAATTGGTATGGCTACACCTTC.

The gene calls are TRBV7-8 and TRBJ2-1, with TRBD1 identical over 7 bases. The CDR3 spans 13 residues. Germline V gives CDR1 SGHVS, CDR2 FQNEAQ. V gave up 4 bases and J gave up 15 bases; unmatched junction bases: 12. CDR3 sequence: CASSSRGTGAGFF. In DNA, the CDR3 is TGTGCCAGCAGCTCGCGCGGCACAGGGGCGGGGTTCTTC.

This clonotype occurred once. CDR3 amino acids: CASSGSTAGQPQHF. Written as DNA, the CDR3 is TGTGCCAGCAGCGGCTCGACAGCAGGGCAGCCCCAGCATTTT. The V call is TRBV11-2, the J call TRBJ1-5, with D perhaps matching TRBD1 (5 bases). CDR1 is SGHAT, CDR2 FQNNGV, per germline. Trimming pared 5 bases from V and 7 bases from J, leaving 15 bases between. The CDR3 loop spans 14 amino acids.

The chain carries TRBV6-2 or TRBV6-3 and TRBJ2-4; D may be TRBD2 (6 bases). The CDR3 is made up of 19 amino acids. The V gene's germline CDR1 is MNHEY and CDR2 SVGEGT. V lost 2 bases and J lost 1, with 21 bases in between. The chain's CDR3 is CASSYAPAGSLRAKNIQYF. CDR3 bases: TGTGCCAGCAGTTACGCTCCAGCGGGCTCCCTTCGGGCCAAAAACATTCAGTACTTC.

The V and J genes are TRBV7-2 and TRBJ2-5; 7 nucleotides agree with TRBD1. The CDR3 loop spans 15 amino acids. J lost 5 bases, V lost 5 bases, and 11 bases had no gene match. CDR1 and CDR2 from the germline V gene are SGHTA and FQGNSA. This chain's CDR3 is CASSLRQGERETQYF. Here the CDR3 DNA reads TGTGCCAGCAGCCTCCGGCAGGGGGAGCGGGAGACCCAGTACTTC.

The chain couples TRBV12-3 or TRBV12-4 to TRBJ1-2; 9 bases fit TRBD1. The CDR3 is 14 amino acids. Trimming removed 4 bases from V and 8 bases from J; junction bases left unmatched: 8. The CDR3 bases are TGTGCCAGCAGTTCGGACAGGGGTTTTCTAGGCTACACCTTC. Translation: CASSSDRGFLGYTF.

The chain uses TRBV5-1 and TRBJ1-1; TRBD1 matches 7 bases. The CDR3 has 14 amino acids. Losses at the gene ends were 4 bases for V and 1 base for J; bases not matched to a gene: 4. Per the germline V gene, CDR1 is SGHRS and CDR2 is YFSETQ. The CDR3 DNA reads as TGCGCCAGCAGCCAAGGGACAGCGAACACTGAAGCTTTCTTT. It codes for CASSQGTANTEAFF.

J is TRBJ1-6 and V is TRBV19; D remains ambiguous. CDR3 length: 16 residues. Between the trimmed V and J ends, which lost 4 bases and 0 bases, there was a span of 10 bases. The germline gives CDR1 LNHDA, CDR2 SQIVND (reference sequence). The chain's CDR3 is CASSTLRSSYNSPLHF. CDR3 bases: TGTGCCAGTAGTACATTGAGGAGCTCCTATAATTCACCCCTCCACTTT.

This clonotype was seen more than once but under ten times. The chain recombines TRBV27 with TRBJ1-5; a possible D gene is TRBD1 (5 bases). Trimming took 6 bases from V and 7 from J, leaving 10 bases between them. Germline CDR1 MNHEY, CDR2 SMNVEV (reference sequence). The CDR3 sequence is 12 residues long. The CDR3 DNA reads TGTGCCAGCAGCCCCCGGGGCCAGCCCCAGCATTTT. The encoded protein is CASSPRGQPQHF.

This clonotype was counted between two and nine times. V usage is TRBV6-1 and J usage is TRBJ1-2, with TRBD1 matching over 12 bases. This CDR3 is 15 amino acids long. Looked up from germline, CDR1 is MNHNS and CDR2 is SASEGT. The junction had 3 bases not matched to a gene; V was cut back by 6 bases and J by 1 base. DNA for the CDR3: TGTGCCAGCAGGGGACAGGGGGCTGGTAACTATGGCTACACCTTC. Residues: CASRGQGAGNYGYTF.

This clonotype has only a few counts. In DNA form, the CDR3 reads TGTGCCGGCGGGACAACCTATGGCTACACCTTC. Translated, it gives CAGGTTYGYTF. The chain combines TRBV30 with TRBJ1-2, with a tentative D call TRBD1 (6 bases). Germline V CDR1 and CDR2: GTSNPN, SVGIG (reference sequence). The CDR3 loop spans 11 amino acids. V shed 8 bases and J shed 4 bases, with 11 bases lying between them.

A note on this clonotype: At one boundary the junction diverges from the germline segment, which might be a read error. The CDR3 region is CSARDRIKTPNSEAFF. The CDR3 nucleotides are TGCAGTGCTAGAGATCGAATCAAGACACCGAACTCTGAAGCTTTCTTT. The rearrangement uses TRBV20-1 and TRBJ1-1; D gene ambiguous. The germline V gene has CDR1 DFQATT and CDR2 SNEGSKA (reference sequence). The CDR3 covers 16 residues.

This clonotype has a handful of counts. The gene calls are TRBV6-2 or TRBV6-3 and TRBJ1-5; D is undetermined. Germline loops: CDR1 MNHEY, CDR2 SVGEGT. This CDR3 spans 14 amino acids. The V and J ends lost 3 bases and 9 bases respectively, with 15 bases between them. Here the CDR3 DNA reads TGTGCCAGCAGTTATTATGGTCGGGGATTGCCCCAGCATTTT. Translating gives CASSYYGRGLPQHF.

The chain is built from TRBV20-1 and TRBJ1-6; D is perhaps TRBD1 (5 bases). CDR1 DFQATT and CDR2 SNEGSKA come from the germline V gene (reference sequence). V lost 6 bases and J 0 bases, leaving 12 bases between the germline ends. The CDR3 is 15 residues long. The CDR3 nucleotides read TGCAGTGCGAAAGAGGGGAGCTCCTATAATTCACCCCTCCACTTT. This sequence encodes CSAKEGSSYNSPLHF.

The rearrangement links TRBV6-1 to TRBJ2-3; 9 bases are a match to TRBD1. With 9 bases clipped from V and 2 bases from J, the junction kept 12 bases outside the gene matches. CDR3 length: 16 residues. Germline CDR1 is MNHNS and CDR2 is SASEGT. CDR3 amino acids: CASTLPGTGPTDTQYF. CDR3 in DNA: TGTGCCAGTACCCTTCCCGGGACAGGGCCCACAGATACGCAGTATTTT.

The CDR3 protein is CASIRGSGNYGYTF. The CDR3 DNA sequence: TGTGCCAGCATCAGGGGGTCGGGTAACTATGGCTACACCTTC. The rearrangement joins TRBV21-1 to TRBJ1-2; the D call in the table, TRBD1, was not verified against the DNA. TRBV21-1 is classified as a pseudogene. CDR3 size: 14 residues.

The chain combines TRBV7-9 with TRBJ2-5, with TRBD2 identical over 7 bases. The germline V gene encodes CDR1 SEHNR and CDR2 FQNEAQ (reference sequence). The CDR3 spans 12 residues. J lost 7 bases, V lost 3 bases, and 2 bases had no gene match. This chain's CDR3 is CASSFTGGTQYF. CDR3 coding DNA: TGTGCCAGCAGCTTTACGGGGGGGACCCAGTACTTC.

This sequence joins TRBV5-1 and TRBJ1-1; no definite D call. The CDR3 runs 14 residues. Germline CDR1 SGHRS, CDR2 YFSETQ. V lost 3 bases and J 5 bases, leaving 14 bases between the germline ends. The CDR3 DNA is TGCGCCAGCAGCTGGGAGGGTTTAGGTACTGAAGCTTTCTTT. This gives the protein CASSWEGLGTEAFF.

This clonotype was picked up a small number of times. The V gene is TRBV20-1, the J gene TRBJ2-7; 8 nucleotides match TRBD1. The CDR3 loop spans 13 amino acids. From germline, CDR1 is DFQATT and CDR2 SNEGSKA (reference sequence). V dropped 6 bases and J dropped 7; count of bases not matched to a gene: 11. CDR3 region: CSAIGTGLVEQYF. Written as DNA, the CDR3 is TGCAGTGCGATCGGGACAGGACTTGTTGAGCAGTACTTC.

The CDR3 coding sequence is TGTGCCAGCAGCTTACGCGGGCCTGGGCGGCTTTCGGCGCAGTATTTT. Translation: CASSLRGPGRLSAQYF. This chain uses TRBV7-8 with TRBJ2-3; D might be TRBD2 (5 bases). The V end was cut by 2 bases, the J end by 10 bases, with 22 bases between. The CDR3 runs 16 residues. Germline CDR1 and CDR2: SGHVS and FQNEAQ.

This clonotype is a singleton in its sample. The chain couples TRBV24-1 to TRBJ2-1; 7 nucleotides match TRBD2. Germline assignment: CDR1 KGHDR and CDR2 SFDVKD. V lost 5 bases to trimming and J lost 10 bases; unmatched junction nucleotides: 10. This CDR3 spans 14 amino acids. DNA of the CDR3: TGTGCCACCAGTGTCCTGGGGGGGAAGGACGAGCAGTTCTTC. The encoded protein is CATSVLGGKDEQFF.

The genes are TRBV5-6 and TRBJ2-5; unclear D gene. V lost 2 bases and J 9 bases, leaving 17 bases between the germline ends. In germline, CDR1 is SGHDT, CDR2 YYEEEE. The CDR3 loop spans 14 amino acids. This chain's CDR3 is CASSFRSVEKAQYF. The DNA of the CDR3 is TGTGCCAGCAGCTTTAGGTCTGTTGAGAAGGCCCAGTACTTC.